The clone carrying this TCR beta chain has at least ten counts. Its antigen is still unknown. The data stem from a study of metastatic and nonmetastatic thyroid tumors. Study background: Blood and tumor or nodule tissue repertoires from malignant and benign thyroid patients were compared. Study conclusions and caveats: Reportedly, malignant thyroid tumors had significantly higher TCR beta diversity than benign nodules, in blood and tumor.

Original methodology: Researchers built a distant-metastasis classifier for papillary thyroid cancer that drew on CDR3 differences across clinicopathological groups. TCRdb redid the clone calls on the PCR reads using MiXCR. TCRdb's processing, not the authors', yielded these V and J calls. The sample comprises 4,500 or so clones, 25% to 30% of which are singletons, and roughly 16% rests with the top ten. No treatment of any kind had been given to any patient before thyroid surgery. The receptor's source is a male donor with papillary thyroid cancer or a benign thyroid nodule (not recorded which). Some clones in this sample may be carry-over from other donors' samples. Sequencing input: adjacent normal tissue.

CDR3 region: CSVGGSSGKRGDTQYF. The CDR3, as DNA: TGCAGCGTCGGAGGGTCTAGCGGAAAGCGGGGAGATACGCAGTATTTT. The rearrangement links TRBV29-1 to TRBJ2-3, with 7 bases lining up with TRBD2. The CDR3 loop spans 16 amino acids. Germline CDR1 SQVTM, CDR2 ANQGSEA. V lost 6 bases to trimming and J lost 5 bases; unmatched junction nucleotides: 17.